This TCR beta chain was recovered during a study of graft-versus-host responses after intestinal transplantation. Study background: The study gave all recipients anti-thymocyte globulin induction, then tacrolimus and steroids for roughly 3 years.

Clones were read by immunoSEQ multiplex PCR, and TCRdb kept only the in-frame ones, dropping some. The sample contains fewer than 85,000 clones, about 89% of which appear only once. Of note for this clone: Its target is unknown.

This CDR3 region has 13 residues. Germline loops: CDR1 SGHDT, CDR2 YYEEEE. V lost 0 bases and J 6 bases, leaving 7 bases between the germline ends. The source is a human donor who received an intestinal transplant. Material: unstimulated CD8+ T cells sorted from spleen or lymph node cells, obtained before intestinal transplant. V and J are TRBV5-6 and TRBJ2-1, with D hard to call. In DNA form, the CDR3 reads TGTGCCAGCAGCTTGGCCAGGCCCAATGAGCAGTTCTTC. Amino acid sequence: CASSLARPNEQFF. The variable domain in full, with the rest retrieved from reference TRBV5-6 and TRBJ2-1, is DAGVTQSPTHLIKTRGQQVTLRCSPKSGHDTVSWYQQALGQGPQFIFQYYEEEERQRGNFPDRFSGHQFPNYSSELNVNALLLGDSALYLCASSLARPNEQFFGPGTRLTVL.